This T cell receptor beta chain is drawn from a study of blood T cell repertoires in COVID-19. Study in general: There were acute and convalescent COVID-19 samples, and they came from the United States, Italy and Spain. Sources were T cells, B-cell-depleted T cells, or PBMCs; the material itself was cDNA or gDNA.

This CDR3 region has 13 residues. Trimming took off 5 bases at V and 0 bases at J, with 5 bases between the two ends. Germline CDR1 and CDR2: SGHAT and FQDESV (reference sequence). In the original processing: Counts of nucleated cells, estimated from reference gene primer amplification, were obtained. Profiling relied on immunoSEQ multiplex PCR, and the TCRdb table lists in-frame clones only, not all of them. That table furnishes V, J and clone size, whereas the DNA furnished D and trimming. The sample contains roughly 230,000 clones, roughly 80% of which appear only once. Sequenced sample: peripheral blood. The clonotype originates from a man aged 50 or older with active or convalescent COVID-19. The rearrangement uses TRBV11-1 and TRBJ1-3; no reliable D call. The CDR3 spells CASSVSSGNTIYF. CDR3 bases: TGTGCCAGCAGCGTGAGCTCTGGAAACACCATATATTTT.